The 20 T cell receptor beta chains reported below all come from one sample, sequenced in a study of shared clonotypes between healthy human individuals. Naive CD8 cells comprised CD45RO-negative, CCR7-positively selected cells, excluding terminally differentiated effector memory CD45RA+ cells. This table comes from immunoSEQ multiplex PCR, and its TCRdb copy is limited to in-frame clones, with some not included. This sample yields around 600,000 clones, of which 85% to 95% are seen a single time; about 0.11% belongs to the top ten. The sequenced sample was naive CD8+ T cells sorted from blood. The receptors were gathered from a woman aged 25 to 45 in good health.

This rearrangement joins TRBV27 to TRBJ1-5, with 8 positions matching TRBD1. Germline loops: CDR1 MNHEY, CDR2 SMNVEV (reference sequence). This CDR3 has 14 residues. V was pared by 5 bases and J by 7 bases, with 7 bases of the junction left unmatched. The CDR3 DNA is TGTGCCAGCAGTCCACGGACAGGGTACCAGCCCCAGCATTTT. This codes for CASSPRTGYQPQHF.

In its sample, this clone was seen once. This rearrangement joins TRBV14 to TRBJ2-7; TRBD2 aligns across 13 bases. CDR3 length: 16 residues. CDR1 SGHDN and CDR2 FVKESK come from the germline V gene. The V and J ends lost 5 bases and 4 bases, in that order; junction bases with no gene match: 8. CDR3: CASSDRTSGRSYEQYF. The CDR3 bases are TGTGCCAGCAGCGACCGGACTAGCGGGAGATCGTACGAGCAGTACTTC.

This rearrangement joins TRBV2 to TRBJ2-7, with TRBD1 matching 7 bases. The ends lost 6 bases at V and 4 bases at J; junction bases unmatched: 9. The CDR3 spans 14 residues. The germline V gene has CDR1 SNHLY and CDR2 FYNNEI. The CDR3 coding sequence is TGTGCCAGCAGCTCACGGACAGGAGTATACGAGCAGTACTTC. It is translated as CASSSRTGVYEQYF.

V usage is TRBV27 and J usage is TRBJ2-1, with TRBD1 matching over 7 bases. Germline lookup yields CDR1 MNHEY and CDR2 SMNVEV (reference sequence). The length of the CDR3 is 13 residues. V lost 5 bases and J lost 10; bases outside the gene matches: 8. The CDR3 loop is CASSITGVREQFF. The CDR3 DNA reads TGTGCCAGCAGTATTACAGGGGTACGGGAGCAGTTCTTC.

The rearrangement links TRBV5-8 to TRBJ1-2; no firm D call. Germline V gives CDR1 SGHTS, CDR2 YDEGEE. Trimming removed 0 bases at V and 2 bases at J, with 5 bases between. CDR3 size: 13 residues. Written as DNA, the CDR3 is TGTGCCAGCAGCTTGGTCACGAACTATGGCTACACCTTC. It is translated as CASSLVTNYGYTF.

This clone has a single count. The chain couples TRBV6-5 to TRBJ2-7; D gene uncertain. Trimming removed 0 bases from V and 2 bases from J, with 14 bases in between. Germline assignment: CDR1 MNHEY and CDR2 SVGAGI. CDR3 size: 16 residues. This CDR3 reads CASSYSTGEQPYEQYF. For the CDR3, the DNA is TGTGCCAGCAGTTACTCGACTGGGGAACAACCCTACGAGCAGTACTTC.

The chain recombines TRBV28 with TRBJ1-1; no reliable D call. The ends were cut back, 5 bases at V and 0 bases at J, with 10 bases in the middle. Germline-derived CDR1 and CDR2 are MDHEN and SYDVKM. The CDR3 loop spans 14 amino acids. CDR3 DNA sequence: TGTGCCAGCAGTCCAAGAGGTATGAACACTGAAGCTTTCTTT. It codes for CASSPRGMNTEAFF.

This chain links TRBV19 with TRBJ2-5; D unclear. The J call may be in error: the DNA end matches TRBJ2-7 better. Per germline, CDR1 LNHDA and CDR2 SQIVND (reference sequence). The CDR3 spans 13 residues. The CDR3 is CASSGRSPGEQYF. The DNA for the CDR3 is TGTGCCAGTAGCGGACGGAGCCCCGGCGAGCAGTACTTC.

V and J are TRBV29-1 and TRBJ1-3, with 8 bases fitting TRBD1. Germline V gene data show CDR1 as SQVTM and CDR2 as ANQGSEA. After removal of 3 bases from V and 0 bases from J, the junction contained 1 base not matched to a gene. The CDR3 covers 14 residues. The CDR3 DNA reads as TGCAGCGTTGAGGGACAGGACTCTGGAAACACCATATATTTT. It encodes CSVEGQDSGNTIYF.

The CDR3 here is CASSLGDIGYEQYF. The DNA for the CDR3 is TGTGCCAGCAGCTTGGGAGACATTGGCTACGAGCAGTACTTC. The chain has TRBV5-6 and TRBJ2-5, with D unclear. The J call is uncertain, as TRBJ2-7 better fits the DNA end. The germline CDR1 and CDR2 sequences are SGHDT and YYEEEE. The length of the CDR3 is 14 residues.

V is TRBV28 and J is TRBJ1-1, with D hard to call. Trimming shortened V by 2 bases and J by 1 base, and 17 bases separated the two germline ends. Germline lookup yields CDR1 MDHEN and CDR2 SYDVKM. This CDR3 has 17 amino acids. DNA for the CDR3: TGTGCCAGCAGTTTACGGAGCTTGGGATCTGAGAACACTGAAGCTTTCTTT. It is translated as CASSLRSLGSENTEAFF.

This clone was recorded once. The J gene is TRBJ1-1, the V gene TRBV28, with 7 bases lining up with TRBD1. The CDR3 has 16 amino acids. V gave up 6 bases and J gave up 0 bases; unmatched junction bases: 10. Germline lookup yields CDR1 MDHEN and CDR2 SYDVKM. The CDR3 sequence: CASSQTAGTVNTEAFF. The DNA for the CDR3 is TGTGCCAGCAGCCAAACTGCCGGGACAGTGAACACTGAAGCTTTCTTT.

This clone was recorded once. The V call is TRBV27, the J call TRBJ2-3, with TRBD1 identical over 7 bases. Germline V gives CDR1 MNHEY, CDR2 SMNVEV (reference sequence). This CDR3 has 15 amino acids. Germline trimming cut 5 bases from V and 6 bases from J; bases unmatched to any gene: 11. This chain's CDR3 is CASSKTTGYKDTQYF. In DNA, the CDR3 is TGTGCCAGCAGTAAAACGACAGGGTATAAGGATACGCAGTATTTT.

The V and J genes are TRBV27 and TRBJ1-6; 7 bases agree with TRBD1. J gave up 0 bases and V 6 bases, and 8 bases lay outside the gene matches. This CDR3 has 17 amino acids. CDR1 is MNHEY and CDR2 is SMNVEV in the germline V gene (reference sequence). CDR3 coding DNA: TGTGCCAGCAGCACGACAGGGCTAAGCTCCTATAATTCACCCCTCCACTTT. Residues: CASSTTGLSSYNSPLHF.

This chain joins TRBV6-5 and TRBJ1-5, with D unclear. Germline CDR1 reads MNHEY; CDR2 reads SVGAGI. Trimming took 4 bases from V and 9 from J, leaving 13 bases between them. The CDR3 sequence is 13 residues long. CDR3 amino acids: CASSLADRGPQHF. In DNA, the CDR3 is TGTGCCAGCAGTTTAGCTGATCGGGGGCCCCAGCATTTT.

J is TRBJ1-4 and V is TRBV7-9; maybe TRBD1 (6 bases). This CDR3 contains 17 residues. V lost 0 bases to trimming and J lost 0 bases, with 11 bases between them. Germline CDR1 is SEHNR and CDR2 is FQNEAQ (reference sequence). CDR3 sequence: CASSLARGPATNEKLFF. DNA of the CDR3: TGTGCCAGCAGCTTAGCCAGGGGCCCCGCAACTAATGAAAAACTGTTTTTT.

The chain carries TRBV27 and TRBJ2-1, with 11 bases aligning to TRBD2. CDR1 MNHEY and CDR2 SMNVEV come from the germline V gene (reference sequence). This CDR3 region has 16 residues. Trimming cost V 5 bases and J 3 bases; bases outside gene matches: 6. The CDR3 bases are TGTGCCAGCAGTCTAGGACTAGCGGGCATCTACAATGAGCAGTTCTTC. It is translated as CASSLGLAGIYNEQFF.

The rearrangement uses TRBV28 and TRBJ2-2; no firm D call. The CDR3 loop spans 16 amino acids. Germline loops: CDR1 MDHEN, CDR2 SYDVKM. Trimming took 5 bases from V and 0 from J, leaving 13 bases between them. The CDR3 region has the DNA TGTGCCAGCAGTCCACTATATTTCTCGAACACCGGGGAGCTGTTTTTT. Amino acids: CASSPLYFSNTGELFF. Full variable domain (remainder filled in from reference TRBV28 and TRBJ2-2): DVKVTQSSRYLVKRTGEKVFLECVQDMDHENMFWYRQDPGLGLRLIYFSYDVKMKEKGDIPEGYSVSREKKERFSLILESASTNQTSMYLCASSPLYFSNTGELFFGEGSRLTVL.

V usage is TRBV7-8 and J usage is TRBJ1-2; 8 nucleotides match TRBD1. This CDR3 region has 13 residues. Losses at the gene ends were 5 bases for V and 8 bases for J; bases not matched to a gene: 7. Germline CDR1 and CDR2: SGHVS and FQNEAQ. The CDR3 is CASSIGQGSGYTF. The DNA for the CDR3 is TGTGCCAGCAGCATCGGACAGGGTTCGGGCTACACCTTC.

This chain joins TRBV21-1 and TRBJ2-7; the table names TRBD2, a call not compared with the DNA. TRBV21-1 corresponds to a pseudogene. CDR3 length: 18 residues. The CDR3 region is CASSLQGGLAGVTYEQYF. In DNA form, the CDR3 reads TGTGCCAGCAGCCTACAAGGGGGACTAGCGGGAGTCACCTACGAGCAGTACTTC.